This paragraph reports one TCR beta chain. Profiling relied on immunoSEQ multiplex PCR, and the TCRdb table lists in-frame clones only, not all of them. The repertoire includes over a million clones, 75% to 80% of them detected once, and roughly 0.61% sits in the top ten. This sample stems from a study of shared clonotypes between healthy human individuals. The germline V gene has CDR1 SNHLY and CDR2 FYNNEI. Trimming shortened V by 4 bases and J by 3 bases, and 9 bases separated the two germline ends. This CDR3 is built from 13 residues. The CD4+ fraction was divided into a CD45RA+ naive subset and a CD45RA-negative memory subset.

The chain uses TRBV2 and TRBJ2-5; D is ambiguous. The sample consisted of memory CD4+ T cells from PBMCs. Subset given: CD45RA-negative fraction. The TCR sequence derives from a young man in good health. Some clones in this sample may be carry-over from other donors' samples. The CDR3 DNA is TGTGCCAGCAGTGTAAACCTGGAAGAGACCCAGTACTTC. Translated, it gives CASSVNLEETQYF.